The sequence of this T cell receptor (beta chain) was determined in a study of T cell clonality in common variable immunodeficiency. The study's findings and limits: Reportedly, TCR beta sequences from common variable immunodeficiency showed fewer deletions and N-nucleotide insertions.

Some clones are missing from TCRdb's copy, which holds only in-frame ones; the method was immunoSEQ multiplex PCR. Singletons are absent from the sample, which has over 30,000 clones. Germline CDR1 SNHLY, CDR2 FYNNEI. Trimming cost V 0 bases and J 0 bases, with 9 bases left between them. This CDR3 spans 16 amino acids. This clone was seen only a few times. Antigen specificity is unknown. The read terminates 3 residues before the CDR3 end, so the remaining end is supplied by the germline J gene. This TCR came from a human donor with common variable immunodeficiency. J is TRBJ2-1 and V is TRBV2, with a possible D match to TRBD2 (6 bases). Source material: peripheral blood mononuclear cells. This chain's CDR3 is CASSEAGGLSYNEQFF. The sequenced part of the CDR3 DNA is TGTGCCAGCAGTGAAGCCGGGGGTCTCTCCTACAATGAG.